A single T cell receptor (beta chain) is shown here with its context. Its cognate antigen is unknown. Prepared libraries of TCR beta cDNA carried unique molecular identifiers. Some 540,000 cDNA molecules were obtained from approximately 0.91 to 9.4 million T cells. TCRdb re-called the PCR reads through MiXCR, storing one row per CDR3 protein. The sample consists of hundreds of thousands of distinct CDR3 sequences, about 60% of them appearing once. These data originate in a study of post-analysis software for immune sequencing data. Regarding the study as a whole: Samples made in the same batch grouped tightly together by F measure. Compared against controls, patients with multiple sclerosis displayed significantly lower normalized Chao1 diversity.

The receptor's source is a girl aged 2 to 10 with multiple sclerosis. The sample taken for sequencing was blood.

CDR3 region: CASSLSGYNNEQFF. The DNA of the CDR3 is TGTGCCAGCAGCTTATCGGGGTACAACAATGAGCAGTTCTTC. This rearrangement joins TRBV7-2 to TRBJ2-1; tentatively, D is TRBD2 (5 bases). There are 14 residues in the CDR3. Germline CDR1 reads SGHTA; CDR2 reads FQGNSA. Trimming took off 2 bases at V and 5 bases at J, with 10 bases between the two ends.